The 19 T cell receptor beta chains given below trace back to one sample, sequenced in a study of blood T cell repertoires in COVID-19. Profiling relied on immunoSEQ multiplex PCR, and the TCRdb table lists in-frame clones only, not all of them. The sample has 60,000 or so clones, 80% to 90% seen once. The source material was peripheral blood. The source of these receptors is a man in his sixties with acute or convalescent COVID-19.

J is TRBJ1-1 and V is TRBV7-2, with D hard to call. V lost 10 bases, J lost 4 bases, and 13 bases lay in between. From germline, CDR1 is SGHTA and CDR2 FQGNSA. This CDR3 spans 12 amino acids. The CDR3 nucleotides are TGTGCCACCGGGTTAAGAAGCACTGAAGCTTTCTTT. It translates to CATGLRSTEAFF.

The rearrangement joins TRBV4-1 to TRBJ2-3, with D hard to call. The CDR3 runs to 14 residues. Germline lookup yields CDR1 MGHRA and CDR2 YSYEKL. Trimming took off 1 base at V and 8 bases at J, with 13 bases between the two ends. The CDR3 region has the DNA TGCGCCAGCAGCCAAGTAGGCCTACCGGGTACGCAGTATTTT. Amino acids: CASSQVGLPGTQYF.

This chain joins TRBV11-2 and TRBJ2-3, with TRBD1 matching 8 bases. The length of the CDR3 is 15 residues. V was clipped by 3 bases and J by 3 bases; unmatched bases: 5. Germline assignment: CDR1 SGHAT and CDR2 FQNNGV. The CDR3 nucleotides read TGTGCCAGCAGCTTCATTACAGGGGGTACAGATACGCAGTATTTT. As protein: CASSFITGGTDTQYF.

The chain recombines TRBV10-1 with TRBJ2-2; unclear D gene. This CDR3 is built from 12 residues. V was shortened by 6 bases and J by 2 bases, with 4 bases between the two germline ends. Germline V CDR1 and CDR2: WNHNN, SYGVQD (reference sequence). CDR3 sequence (DNA): TGCGCCAGCAGCCTTAACACCGGGGAGCTGTTTTTT. Protein product: CASSLNTGELFF.

The chain recombines TRBV9 with TRBJ1-1; TRBD1 aligns across 7 bases. CDR3 length: 15 residues. V shed 3 bases and J 7 bases; nucleotides not matched to a gene: 12. The germline gives CDR1 SGDLS, CDR2 YYNGEE. CDR3 nucleotides: TGTGCCAGCAGCGAACAGAGGGGGCGCTTCATTGAAGCTTTCTTT. Translation gives CASSEQRGRFIEAFF.

CDR3 sequence (DNA): TGTGCCAGCAGCCCCCGGACAGGGTCGGGCTATGGCTACACCTTC. As protein: CASSPRTGSGYGYTF. V gene TRBV7-8 combines with J gene TRBJ1-2; 8 nucleotides align to TRBD1. Germline V lookup: CDR1 SGHVS, CDR2 FQNEAQ. This CDR3 region has 15 residues. Trimming removed 5 bases from V and 4 bases from J; junction bases left unmatched: 9.

The rearrangement uses TRBV18 and TRBJ1-2; D remains unclear. The CDR3 extends over 14 amino acids. Trimming pared 2 bases from V and 4 bases from J, leaving 11 bases between. Germline CDR1 is KGHSH and CDR2 is LQKENI. This CDR3 is CASSPGEGPYGYTF. CDR3 DNA sequence: TGTGCCAGCTCACCAGGAGAGGGCCCCTATGGCTACACCTTC.

The chain joins TRBV5-1 to TRBJ1-2, with D maybe TRBD1 (6 bases). Germline V gene sequence: CDR1 SGHRS, CDR2 YFSETQ. The CDR3 has 11 amino acids. V was pared by 4 bases and J by 8 bases, with 9 bases between. DNA for the CDR3: TGCGCCAGCAGCGCCAGGGGCGGCTACACCTTC. This translates into CASSARGGYTF.

The CDR3 bases are TGTGCTAGTGGTGGCGCCGGAGACAGAGATAACTATGGCTACACCTTC. Translation: CASGGAGDRDNYGYTF. This sequence joins TRBV12-5 and TRBJ1-2; maybe TRBD1 (5 bases). The CDR3 totals 16 residues. Trimming removed 5 bases at V and 1 base at J, with 17 bases between. Germline assignment: CDR1 LGHNT and CDR2 FRNRAP.

The chain uses TRBV13 and TRBJ1-3, with D possibly matching TRBD1 (6 bases). Germline values: CDR1 PRHDT, CDR2 FYEKMQ (reference sequence). The ends were cut back, 2 bases at V and 3 bases at J, with 11 bases in the middle. This CDR3 contains 15 residues. The CDR3 coding sequence is TGTGCCAGCAGCTTAAGGGGACATCTTGGAAACACCATATATTTT. Translated: CASSLRGHLGNTIYF.

This chain links TRBV24-1 with TRBJ2-1, with TRBD1 matching 11 bases. The germline CDR1 and CDR2 sequences are KGHDR and SFDVKD. V lost 4 bases, J lost 1 base, and 5 bases stayed unmatched. This CDR3 has 17 amino acids. DNA of the CDR3: TGTGCCACCAGTGAGGGGGGACAGGGGGTATCCTACAATGAGCAGTTCTTC. It codes for CATSEGGQGVSYNEQFF.

The rearrangement uses TRBV5-1 and TRBJ1-4, with TRBD1 as a possible D gene (6 bases). Germline CDR1 reads SGHRS; CDR2 reads YFSETQ. Trimming took 4 bases from V and 8 from J, leaving 21 bases between them. The CDR3 loop spans 16 amino acids. Here the CDR3 DNA reads TGCGCCAGCAGCCTATCTACCGACAGGTTCGGGGAAAAACTGTTTTTT. Translation: CASSLSTDRFGEKLFF.

The rearrangement links TRBV4-1 to TRBJ1-5; 7 nucleotides agree with TRBD1. This CDR3 has 15 residues. With 4 bases clipped from V and 3 bases from J, the junction kept 6 bases outside the gene matches. Germline lookup yields CDR1 MGHRA and CDR2 YSYEKL. The CDR3 here is CASSLQTGTNQPQHF. The CDR3 DNA follows: TGCGCCAGCAGCCTACAGACAGGGACCAATCAGCCCCAGCATTTT.

The genes are TRBV19 and TRBJ1-4; weak D call: TRBD1 (5 bases). This CDR3 is built from 15 residues. Germline lookup yields CDR1 LNHDA and CDR2 SQIVND (reference sequence). The germline V and J ends were trimmed by 0 bases and 7 bases, with 12 bases remaining between them. CDR3 residues: CASSIDSSGPEKLFF. The CDR3 nucleotides are TGTGCCAGTAGTATAGATAGTTCAGGGCCTGAAAAACTGTTTTTT.

V gene TRBV4-1 combines with J gene TRBJ2-1, with TRBD2 identical over 11 bases. Per the germline V gene, CDR1 is MGHRA and CDR2 is YSYEKL. The CDR3 is 17 amino acids. Trimming removed 2 bases from V and 10 bases from J; junction bases left unmatched: 13. The CDR3 spells CASSQRTFSGGAEEQFF. CDR3 nucleotides: TGCGCCAGCAGCCAAAGGACCTTTAGCGGGGGGGCTGAAGAGCAGTTCTTC.

This sequence joins TRBV27 and TRBJ2-1; D is perhaps TRBD1 (5 bases). The V end was cut by 3 bases, the J end by 7 bases, with 10 bases between. The CDR3 runs 13 residues. Germline loops: CDR1 MNHEY, CDR2 SMNVEV (reference sequence). The CDR3 bases are TGTGCCAGCAGTTTTTCGGACACTAATGAGCAGTTCTTC. This codes for CASSFSDTNEQFF.

The rearrangement uses TRBV15 and TRBJ1-4; D possibly corresponds to TRBD1 (6 bases). The CDR3 sequence is 14 residues long. V gave up 0 bases and J gave up 7 bases, with 9 bases separating them. Germline loops: CDR1 LNHNV, CDR2 YYDKDF (reference sequence). The CDR3 DNA is TGTGCCACCAGCAGAGACAGGGGCGGTGAAAAACTGTTTTTT. It encodes CATSRDRGGEKLFF.

This CDR3 is CASRSRGLSGNTIYF. CDR3 DNA sequence: TGTGCCAGCAGGAGCAGGGGGCTTAGTGGAAACACCATATATTTT. V gene TRBV6-6 combines with J gene TRBJ1-3; 8 bases match TRBD1. Unmatched junction bases numbered 7, after V lost 6 bases and J lost 3 bases. CDR3 length: 15 residues. CDR1 is MNHNY, CDR2 SVGAGI, per germline (reference sequence).

V and J are TRBV18 and TRBJ2-7; 9 bases agree with TRBD1. The V and J ends lost 2 bases and 5 bases, in that order; junction bases with no gene match: 1. The germline V gene has CDR1 KGHSH and CDR2 LQKENI. The CDR3 has 13 residues. The CDR3, as DNA: TGTGCCAGCTCACCAAGGACAGGGGACGAGCAGTACTTC. It yields the protein CASSPRTGDEQYF.